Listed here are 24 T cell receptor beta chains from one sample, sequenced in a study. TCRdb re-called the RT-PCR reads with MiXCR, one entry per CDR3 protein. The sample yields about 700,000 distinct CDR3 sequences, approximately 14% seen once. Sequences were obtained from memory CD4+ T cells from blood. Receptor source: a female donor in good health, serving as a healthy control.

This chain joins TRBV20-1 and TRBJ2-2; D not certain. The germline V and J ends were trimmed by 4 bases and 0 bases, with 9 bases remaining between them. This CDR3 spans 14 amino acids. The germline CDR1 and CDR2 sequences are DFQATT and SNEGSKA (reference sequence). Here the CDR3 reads CSAIALTNTGELFF. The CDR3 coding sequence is TGCAGTGCTATAGCACTTACGAACACCGGGGAGCTGTTTTTT.

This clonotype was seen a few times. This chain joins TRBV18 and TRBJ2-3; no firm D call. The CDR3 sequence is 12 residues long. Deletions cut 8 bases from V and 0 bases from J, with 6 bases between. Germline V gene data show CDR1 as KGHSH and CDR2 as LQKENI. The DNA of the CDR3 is TGTGCCAGCCAACAGAGCACAGATACGCAGTATTTT. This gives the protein CASQQSTDTQYF.

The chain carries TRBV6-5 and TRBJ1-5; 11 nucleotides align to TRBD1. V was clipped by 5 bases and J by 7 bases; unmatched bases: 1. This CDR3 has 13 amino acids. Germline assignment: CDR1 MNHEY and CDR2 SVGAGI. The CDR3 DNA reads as TGTGCCAGCAGTAGGACAGGGGGCCAGCCCCAGCATTTT. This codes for CASSRTGGQPQHF.

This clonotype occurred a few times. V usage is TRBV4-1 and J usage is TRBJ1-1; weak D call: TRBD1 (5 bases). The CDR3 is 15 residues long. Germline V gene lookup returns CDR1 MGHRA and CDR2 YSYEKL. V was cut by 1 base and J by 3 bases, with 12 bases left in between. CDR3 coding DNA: TGCGCCAGCAGCCAAGCTGCCCCAGGGCACACTGAAGCTTTCTTT. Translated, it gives CASSQAAPGHTEAFF.

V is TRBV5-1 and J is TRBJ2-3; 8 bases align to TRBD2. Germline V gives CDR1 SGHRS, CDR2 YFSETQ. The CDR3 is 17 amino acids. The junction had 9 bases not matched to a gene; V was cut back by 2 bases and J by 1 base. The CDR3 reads CASSFGGRSKGTDTQYF. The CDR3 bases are TGCGCCAGCAGCTTCGGCGGGAGGAGTAAAGGCACAGATACGCAGTATTTT.

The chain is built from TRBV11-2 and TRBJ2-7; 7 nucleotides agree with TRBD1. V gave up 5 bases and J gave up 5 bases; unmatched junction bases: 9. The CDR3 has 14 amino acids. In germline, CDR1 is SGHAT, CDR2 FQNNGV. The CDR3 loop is CASSQWTGGDEQYF. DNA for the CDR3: TGTGCCAGCAGCCAATGGACAGGTGGCGACGAGCAGTACTTC.

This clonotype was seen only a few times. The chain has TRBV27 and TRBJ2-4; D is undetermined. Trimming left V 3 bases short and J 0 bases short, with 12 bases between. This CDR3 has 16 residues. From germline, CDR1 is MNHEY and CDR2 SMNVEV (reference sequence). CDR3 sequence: CASSFDTTLAKNIQYF. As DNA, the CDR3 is TGTGCCAGCAGTTTCGACACCACCCTAGCCAAAAACATTCAGTACTTC.

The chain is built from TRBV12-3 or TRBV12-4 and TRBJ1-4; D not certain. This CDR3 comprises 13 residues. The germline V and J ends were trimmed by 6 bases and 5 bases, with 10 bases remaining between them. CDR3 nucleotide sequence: TGTGCCAGCAGCACCGTGGCAAATGAAAAACTGTTTTTT. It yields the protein CASSTVANEKLFF.

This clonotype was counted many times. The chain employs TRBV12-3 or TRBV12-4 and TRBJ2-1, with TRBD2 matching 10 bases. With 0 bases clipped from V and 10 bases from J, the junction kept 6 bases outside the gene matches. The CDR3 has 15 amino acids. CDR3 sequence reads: CASSLASSGRGEQFF. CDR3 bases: TGTGCCAGCAGTTTAGCGTCTAGCGGGAGAGGAGAGCAGTTCTTC.

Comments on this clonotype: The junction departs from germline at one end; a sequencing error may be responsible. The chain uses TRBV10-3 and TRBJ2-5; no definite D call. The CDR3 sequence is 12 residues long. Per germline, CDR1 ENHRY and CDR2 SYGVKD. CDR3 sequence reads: CAISESADLYSF. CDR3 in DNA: TGTGCCATCAGTGAGTCAGCAGATCTCTATTCCTTC.

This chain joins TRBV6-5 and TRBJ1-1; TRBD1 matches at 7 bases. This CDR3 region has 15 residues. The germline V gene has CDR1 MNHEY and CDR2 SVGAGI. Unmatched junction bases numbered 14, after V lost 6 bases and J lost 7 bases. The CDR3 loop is CASRQKRQGIGEAFF. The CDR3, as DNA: TGTGCCAGCAGACAAAAAAGACAGGGAATAGGTGAAGCTTTCTTT.

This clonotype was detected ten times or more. CDR3 in DNA: TGCAGCGTTGACGGCGCGGGAGGCACAGATACGCAGTATTTT. This encodes CSVDGAGGTDTQYF. The V and J genes are TRBV29-1 and TRBJ2-3, with 7 bases aligning to TRBD2. The CDR3 covers 14 residues. CDR1 and CDR2 (germline): SQVTM, ANQGSEA. V shed 3 bases and J 1 base; nucleotides not matched to a gene: 4.

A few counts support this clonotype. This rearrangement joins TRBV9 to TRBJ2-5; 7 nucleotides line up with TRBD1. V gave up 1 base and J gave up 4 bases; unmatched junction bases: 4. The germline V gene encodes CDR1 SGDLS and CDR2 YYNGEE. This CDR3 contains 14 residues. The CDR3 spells CASSVRQGGETQYF. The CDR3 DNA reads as TGTGCCAGCAGCGTACGACAGGGTGGAGAGACCCAGTACTTC.

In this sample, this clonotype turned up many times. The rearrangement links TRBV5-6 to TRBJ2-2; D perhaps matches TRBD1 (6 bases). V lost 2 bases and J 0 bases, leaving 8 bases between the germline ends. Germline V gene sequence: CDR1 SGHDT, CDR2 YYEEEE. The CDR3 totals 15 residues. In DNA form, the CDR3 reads TGTGCCAGCAGCTTACAGGGACCGAACACCGGGGAGCTGTTTTTT. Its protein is CASSLQGPNTGELFF.

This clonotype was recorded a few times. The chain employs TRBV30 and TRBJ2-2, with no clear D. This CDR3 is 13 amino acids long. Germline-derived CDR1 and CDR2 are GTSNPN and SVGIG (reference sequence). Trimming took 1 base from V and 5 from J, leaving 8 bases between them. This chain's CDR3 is CAWSATTTGELFF. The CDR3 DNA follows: TGTGCCTGGAGTGCAACTACGACCGGGGAGCTGTTTTTT.

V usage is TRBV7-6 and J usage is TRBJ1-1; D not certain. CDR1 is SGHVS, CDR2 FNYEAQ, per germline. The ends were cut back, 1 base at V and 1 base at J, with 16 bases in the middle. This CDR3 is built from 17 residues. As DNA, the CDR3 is TGTGCCAGCAGCTTAGTCGGTGGACGGCTTGCGAACACTGAAGCTTTCTTT. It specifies CASSLVGGRLANTEAFF.

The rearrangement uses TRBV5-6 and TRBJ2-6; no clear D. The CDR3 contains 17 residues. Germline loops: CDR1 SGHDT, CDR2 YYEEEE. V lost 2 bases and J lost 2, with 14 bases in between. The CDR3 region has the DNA TGTGCCAGCAGCTTTCTATCGTCGGCAGCTGGGGCCAACGTCCTGACTTTC. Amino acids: CASSFLSSAAGANVLTF.

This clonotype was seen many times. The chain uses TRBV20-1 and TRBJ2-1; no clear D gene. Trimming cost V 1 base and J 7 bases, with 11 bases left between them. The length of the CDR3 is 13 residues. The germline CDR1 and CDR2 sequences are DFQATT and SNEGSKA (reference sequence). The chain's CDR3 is CSARGLSRNEQFF. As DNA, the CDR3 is TGCAGTGCTAGAGGATTAAGCCGGAATGAGCAGTTCTTC.

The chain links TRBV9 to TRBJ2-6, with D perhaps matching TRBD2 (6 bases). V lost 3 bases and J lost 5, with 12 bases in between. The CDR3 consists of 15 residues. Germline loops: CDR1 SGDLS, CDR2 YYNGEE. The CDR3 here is CASSEEGPRANVLTF. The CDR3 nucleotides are TGTGCCAGCAGCGAGGAGGGGCCTCGGGCCAACGTCCTGACTTTC.

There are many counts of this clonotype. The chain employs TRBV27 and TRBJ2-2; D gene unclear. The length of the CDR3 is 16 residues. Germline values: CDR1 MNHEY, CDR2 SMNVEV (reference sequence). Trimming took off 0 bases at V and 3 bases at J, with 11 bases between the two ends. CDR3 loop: CASSLSVRWDTGELFF. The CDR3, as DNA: TGTGCCAGCAGTTTATCGGTCCGGTGGGACACCGGGGAGCTGTTTTTT.

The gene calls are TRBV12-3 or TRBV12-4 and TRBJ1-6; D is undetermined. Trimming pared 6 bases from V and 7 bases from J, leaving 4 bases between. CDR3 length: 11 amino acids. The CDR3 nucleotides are TGTGCCAGCAGGATGAATTCACCCCTCCACTTT. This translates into CASRMNSPLHF.

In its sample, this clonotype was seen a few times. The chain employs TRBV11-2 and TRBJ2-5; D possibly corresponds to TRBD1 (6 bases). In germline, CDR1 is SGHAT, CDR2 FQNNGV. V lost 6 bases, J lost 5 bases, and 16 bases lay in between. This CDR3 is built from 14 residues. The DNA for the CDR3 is TGTGCCAGCAGGCTAGCAGGGGCGGCGGAGACCCAGTACTTC. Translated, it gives CASRLAGAAETQYF. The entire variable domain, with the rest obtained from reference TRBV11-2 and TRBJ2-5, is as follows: EAGVAQSPRYKIIEKRQSVAFWCNPISGHATLYWYQQILGQGPKLLIQFQNNGVVDDSQLPKDRFSAERLKGVDSTLKIQPAKLEDSAVYLCASRLAGAAETQYFGPGTRLLVL.

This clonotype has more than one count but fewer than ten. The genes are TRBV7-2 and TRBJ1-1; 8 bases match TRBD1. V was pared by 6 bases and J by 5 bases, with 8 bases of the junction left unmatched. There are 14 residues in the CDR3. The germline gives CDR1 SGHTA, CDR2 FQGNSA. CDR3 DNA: TGTGCCAGCAGAGCCTGGACAGGGTCGACTGAAGCTTTCTTT. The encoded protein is CASRAWTGSTEAFF. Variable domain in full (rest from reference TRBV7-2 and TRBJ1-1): GAGVSQSPSNKVTEKGKDVELRCDPISGHTALYWYRQSLGQGLEFLIYFQGNSAPDKSGLPSDRFSAERTGGSVSTLTIQRTQQEDSAVYLCASRAWTGSTEAFFGQGTRLTVV.

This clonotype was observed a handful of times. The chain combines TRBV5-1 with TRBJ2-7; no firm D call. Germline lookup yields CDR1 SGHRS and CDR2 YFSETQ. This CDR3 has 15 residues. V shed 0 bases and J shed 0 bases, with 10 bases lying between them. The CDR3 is CASSLVQLNSYEQYF. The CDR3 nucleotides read TGCGCCAGCAGCTTGGTACAACTCAACTCCTACGAGCAGTACTTC.